This T cell receptor (beta chain) comes out of a study of T cell responses to AZD1222 COVID-19 vaccine (TCRdb year 2021). Study-wide context: AZD1222 recipients whose second dose came at about 4 weeks and those whose second dose came at about 12 weeks were combined into one group, since spike-specific TCR depth and breadth did not differ between the two schedules. A total of just over 230 trial participants underwent TCR sequencing, of whom more than 200 had received two doses of AZD1222 and roughly 26 had received two doses of the MenACWY control vaccine. Trial participants were enrolled by age into 18-55, 56-69 and 70-plus year subgroups, with roughly 150, 30 and 60 TCR-sequenced participants respectively.

The V end loses 5 bases and the J end loses 4 bases, and a stretch of 6 bases separates them. The CDR3 goes from the cysteine to the phenylalanine over 13 residues. The retained sequence is limited to the CDR3, 39 bases, with the frame set at the first base. The CDR3 regions of human TCRbeta chains were analyzed by immunosequencing. In the original analysis: TCRs in the repertoires were matched against a reference library of SARS-CoV-2-specific TCRs that had been generated with the MIRA antigen-specificity platform. Breadth was defined as the fraction of unique TCRs that were SARS-CoV-2-associated, and depth was defined as the fraction of total T cells that were SARS-CoV-2-associated. Each spike-specific TCR was assigned to its reactive spike region and to a CD4 or CD8 class using the MIRA data. Log10-transformed breadth and depth values were compared by one-way ANOVA with Sidak's multiple comparisons tests. TCRdb limited this immuneACCESS table to in-frame rearrangements with V and J called. A share of clones is missing; checked studies link under half to unresolved V genes, and the rest is unexplained. D and trimming come from the DNA, and the V and J calls and clone size come from that table. This sample holds about 84,000 clones; about 90% were observed only once. The ten largest clones represent more than 1.3% of the sample.

As for this clone: Its antigen has not been determined. No per-base quality is available; no much larger clone lies one base away.

The meaning of the sample's time point label: baseline before first vaccination. Vaccinee samples were obtained from the UK trials COV001 and COV002, which included a single-blind randomized controlled phase 2/3 trial of AZD1222 (ChAdOx1 nCoV-19) in healthy adults. For TCRbeta chain sequencing, PBMC samples were collected from trial participants at day 0 and at day 28 after the second dose. What the authors observed across the whole study: Most participants were white British and females outnumbered males, and the authors suggested that clonal diversity may have been underestimated. Vaccine-associated CD4 TCRs spanned the whole spike protein, with dominant responses in regions 160-218 and 743-854. After two AZD1222 doses, spike-specific TCR breadth and depth were significantly higher than at day 0 and than in MenACWY recipients. No day 14 peak-response samples were available, so repertoires were characterized only after the peak T cell response. In the small 56-69-year group, the increase in depth fell short of significance, most likely because of low power. Conclusions about previously exposed vaccinees are limited because only five to seven AZD1222 recipients were SARS-CoV-2 seropositive at baseline. Nearly half of unique spike-specific TCRs reportedly recognized epitopes outside regions mutated in the B.1.351 and B.1.1.7 variants.

The receptor comes from an adult in good health. Rearrangement joined TRBV12-3 or TRBV12-4 to TRBJ1-6, with no D gene named confidently. The material was peripheral blood, obtained on day 0 of AZD1222 vaccination. CDR3 region: CASSASYNSPLHF. The sequence in DNA is TGTGCCAGCAGTGCATCGTATAATTCACCCCTCCACTTT.